These 29 T cell receptor beta chains were all obtained from the same sample, sequenced in a study of control samples from healthy donors and cancer patients. Assay used: immunoSEQ multiplex PCR; TCRdb lists only in-frame clones, some missing. The table lists about 190,000 clones. The sequencing sample was made of blood. The origin of the receptors is a woman in her twenties or thirties in good health.

The chain couples TRBV30 to TRBJ1-2; perhaps TRBD1 as D (5 bases). V gave up 0 bases and J gave up 4 bases, with 24 bases separating them. The CDR3 contains 18 residues. The germline CDR1 and CDR2 sequences are GTSNPN and SVGIG (reference sequence). CDR3 nucleotide sequence: TGTGCCTGGAGTGTACGCGGAAGGGGATTACTCTACGGCTATGGCTACACCTTC. Translated: CAWSVRGRGLLYGYGYTF.

V is TRBV6-6 and J is TRBJ2-7, with 9 bases that match TRBD1. Germline loops: CDR1 MNHNY, CDR2 SVGAGI (reference sequence). J gave up 5 bases and V 5 bases, and 7 bases lay outside the gene matches. This CDR3 has 14 amino acids. The CDR3 reads CASSPGTGLNEQYF. Here the CDR3 DNA reads TGTGCCAGCAGTCCCGGGACAGGGTTGAACGAGCAGTACTTC.

With respect to this clone: Other DNA sequences from this sample encode an identical CDR3 as well. The chain carries TRBV28 and TRBJ1-1, with D perhaps TRBD1 (5 bases). CDR3 length equals 13 residues. Trimming removed 6 bases from V and 1 base from J, with 9 bases in between. Germline CDR1 reads MDHEN; CDR2 reads SYDVKM. The CDR3 here is CASSLGQNTEAFF. In nucleotides, the CDR3 is TGTGCCAGCAGCTTAGGACAGAACACTGAAGCTTTCTTT.

The chain has TRBV5-1 and TRBJ2-1, with D tentatively TRBD2 (6 bases). The CDR3 loop spans 14 amino acids. CDR1 is SGHRS, CDR2 YFSETQ, per germline. Trimming stripped 4 bases from V and 8 bases from J, with 16 bases between. CDR3 sequence reads: CASSHGLMGDEQFF. The CDR3 DNA reads TGCGCCAGCAGCCATGGACTAATGGGGGATGAGCAGTTCTTC.

The gene calls are TRBV11-2 and TRBJ1-1; D uncertain. Trimming shortened V by 5 bases and J by 0 bases, and 7 bases separated the two germline ends. The CDR3 has 13 amino acids. Germline CDR1 SGHAT, CDR2 FQNNGV. The CDR3 sequence is CASSPFLNTEAFF. Written as DNA, the CDR3 is TGTGCCAGCAGCCCCTTTTTGAACACTGAAGCTTTCTTT.

This chain uses TRBV7-8 with TRBJ2-1; possible D gene TRBD1, 5 bases. CDR3 length equals 16 residues. The V end was cut by 1 base, the J end by 2 bases, with 12 bases between. Per germline, CDR1 SGHVS and CDR2 FQNEAQ. Here the CDR3 DNA reads TGTGCCAGCAGCTTAGGGGGCTCCGGAACCTACAATGAGCAGTTCTTC. Translating gives CASSLGGSGTYNEQFF.

The J gene is TRBJ1-6, the V gene TRBV29-1, with 10 bases fitting TRBD1. Trimming took 7 bases from V and 5 from J; bases not matched to a gene: 8. The CDR3 is 15 residues long. CDR1 and CDR2 (germline): SQVTM, ANQGSEA. The CDR3 nucleotides read TGCAGCGGTCCGACAGGGGGCCCGAATAATTCACCCCTCCACTTT. Translated, it gives CSGPTGGPNNSPLHF.

The chain is built from TRBV5-5 and TRBJ1-1, with D possibly being TRBD1 (5 bases). Germline values: CDR1 SGHKS, CDR2 YYEKEE (reference sequence). This CDR3 comprises 14 residues. Trimming pared 0 bases from V and 5 bases from J, leaving 11 bases between. The CDR3 nucleotides are TGTGCCAGCAGCTTGGAGCGCCGGGGGACTGAAGCTTTCTTT. Amino acid sequence: CASSLERRGTEAFF.

This CDR3 reads CASSQGASGSNEQFF. The CDR3 DNA follows: TGTGCCAGCAGTCAGGGGGCTAGCGGATCTAATGAGCAGTTCTTC. V gene TRBV6-5 combines with J gene TRBJ2-1, with a weak D call TRBD1 (8 bases). This CDR3 spans 15 amino acids. From germline, CDR1 is MNHEY and CDR2 SVGAGI. The ends were cut back, 5 bases at V and 7 bases at J, with 18 bases in the middle.

The chain carries TRBV7-9 and TRBJ1-5, with D possibly TRBD1 on 6 matching bases. Germline-derived CDR1 and CDR2 are SEHNR and FQNEAQ (reference sequence). V gave up 6 bases and J gave up 4 bases, with 13 bases separating them. CDR3 size: 14 residues. This CDR3 is CASSFDRLNQPQHF. The CDR3 DNA follows: TGTGCCAGCAGTTTCGACAGGTTGAATCAGCCCCAGCATTTT.

The V call is TRBV24-1, the J call TRBJ2-2; D uncertain. The ends were cut back, 3 bases at V and 3 bases at J, with 7 bases in the middle. The CDR3 extends over 14 amino acids. Germline V gives CDR1 KGHDR, CDR2 SFDVKD. The CDR3 region has the DNA TGTGCCACCAGTGATGCTTGGGACACCGGGGAGCTGTTTTTT. Its translation: CATSDAWDTGELFF.

This rearrangement joins TRBV6-5 to TRBJ2-7, with D possibly being TRBD1 (5 bases). This CDR3 spans 11 amino acids. The V gene's germline CDR1 is MNHEY and CDR2 SVGAGI. Trimming shortened V by 10 bases and J by 3 bases, and 10 bases separated the two germline ends. CDR3 amino acids: CATLRGYEQYF. CDR3 DNA: TGTGCCACCCTAAGGGGCTACGAGCAGTACTTC.

V and J are TRBV28 and TRBJ1-4, with 9 bases matching TRBD1. This CDR3 has 16 amino acids. From germline, CDR1 is MDHEN and CDR2 SYDVKM. V lost 4 bases, J lost 7 bases, and 10 bases stayed unmatched. CDR3 residues: CASSSPGDRGTEKLFF. CDR3 coding DNA: TGTGCCAGCAGTTCGCCCGGAGACAGGGGGACTGAAAAACTGTTTTTT.

The chain couples TRBV11-1 to TRBJ2-7; 8 nucleotides agree with TRBD1. There are 16 residues in the CDR3. Looked up from germline, CDR1 is SGHAT and CDR2 is FQDESV (reference sequence). Unmatched junction bases numbered 6, after V lost 2 bases and J lost 0 bases. The CDR3 DNA sequence: TGTGCCAGCAGCTTAAGACAGGGGTTAAGCTCCTACGAGCAGTACTTC. Translated, it gives CASSLRQGLSSYEQYF.

The chain recombines TRBV10-2 with TRBJ1-1; D possibly corresponds to TRBD1 (5 bases). The CDR3 is 14 amino acids. Looked up from germline, CDR1 is WSHSY and CDR2 is SAAADI. V dropped 3 bases and J dropped 4 bases, with 12 bases sitting between them. CDR3 sequence (DNA): TGCGCCAGCAGTGATTTTGGGGCGATCACTGAAGCTTTCTTT. Translation gives CASSDFGAITEAFF.

This chain uses TRBV27 with TRBJ1-3; a weak D match, TRBD1 (5 bases). Germline V CDR1 and CDR2: MNHEY, SMNVEV (reference sequence). The CDR3 is 15 residues long. Trimming removed 5 bases at V and 0 bases at J, with 11 bases between. The CDR3 region has the DNA TGTGCCAGCAGTCCGACAGCCAACTCTGGAAACACCATATATTTT. Its translation is CASSPTANSGNTIYF.

V is TRBV2 and J is TRBJ1-1; possibly TRBD1 for D (6 bases). V was shortened by 2 bases and J by 4 bases, with 11 bases between the two germline ends. The germline V gene has CDR1 SNHLY and CDR2 FYNNEI. This CDR3 has 14 amino acids. In nucleotides, the CDR3 is TGTGCCAGCAGTGAACAGGGGTTGATCACTGAAGCTTTCTTT. Protein: CASSEQGLITEAFF.

The chain carries TRBV29-1 and TRBJ2-7; no reliable D call. Germline CDR1 reads SQVTM; CDR2 reads ANQGSEA. Trimming cost V 5 bases and J 3 bases, with 11 bases left between them. The CDR3 is 12 amino acids. The CDR3 is CSVLWINYEQYF. Here the CDR3 DNA reads TGCAGCGTTCTCTGGATCAACTACGAGCAGTACTTC.

The chain couples TRBV28 to TRBJ2-3, with D tentatively TRBD2 (6 bases). Germline V lookup: CDR1 MDHEN, CDR2 SYDVKM. V was clipped by 4 bases and J by 3 bases, with 14 bases between them. The CDR3 is 15 residues long. The CDR3 DNA follows: TGTGCCAGCAGTTGGAGGGGCGATGGGACAGATACGCAGTATTTT. Its protein product is CASSWRGDGTDTQYF.

The chain uses TRBV3-1 (or the pseudogene TRBV3-2) and TRBJ1-2, with D maybe TRBD1 (6 bases). The CDR3 spans 15 residues. The germline V and J ends were trimmed by 4 bases and 0 bases, with 12 bases remaining between them. Germline values: CDR1 LGHDT, CDR2 YNNKEL (reference sequence). The CDR3 loop reads CASSPGQRANYGYTF. In nucleotides, the CDR3 is TGTGCCAGCAGCCCCGGACAGAGGGCTAACTATGGCTACACCTTC.

The chain recombines TRBV4-3 with TRBJ2-2; D remains ambiguous. This CDR3 region has 16 residues. Germline V gene sequence: CDR1 LGHNA, CDR2 YSLEER. V was pared by 2 bases and J by 0 bases, with 10 bases between. The CDR3 reads CASSQTAGSNTGELFF. The CDR3 DNA sequence: TGCGCCAGCAGCCAAACGGCCGGCTCGAACACCGGGGAGCTGTTTTTT.

The gene calls are TRBV28 and TRBJ1-2, with D unclear. V was pared by 4 bases and J by 2 bases, with 5 bases between. The CDR3 is made up of 12 amino acids. Germline-derived CDR1 and CDR2 are MDHEN and SYDVKM. The CDR3 nucleotides read TGTGCCAGCAGTTCTGTCAACTATGGCTACACCTTC. This encodes CASSSVNYGYTF.

The J gene is TRBJ1-2, the V gene TRBV14; TRBD1 is a possible D gene (5 bases). Deletions cut 1 base from V and 7 bases from J, with 10 bases between. The CDR3 is 13 amino acids. Looked up from germline, CDR1 is SGHDN and CDR2 is FVKESK. The CDR3 reads CASSQVGVSGYTF. The CDR3 coding sequence is TGTGCCAGCAGCCAAGTGGGGGTTAGTGGCTACACCTTC.

J is TRBJ2-1 and V is TRBV30; D remains unclear. CDR1 is GTSNPN, CDR2 SVGIG, per germline (reference sequence). This CDR3 spans 12 amino acids. V gave up 4 bases and J gave up 7 bases, with 11 bases separating them. This CDR3 reads CAWTRLGNEQFF. The CDR3 DNA reads TGTGCCTGGACCCGCCTAGGTAATGAGCAGTTCTTC.

A remark on this clone: A junction end diverges from the germline sequence, so it may reflect a read error. V and J are TRBV6-6 and TRBJ1-2; TRBD1 is a possible D gene (6 bases). Germline values: CDR1 MNHNY, CDR2 SVGAGI (reference sequence). CDR3 length: 10 residues. The CDR3 protein is CASSRSDRNF. As DNA, the CDR3 is TGTGCCAGCAGCCGATCAGACAGGAACTTC.

The V call is TRBV24-1, the J call TRBJ2-3; D not certain. The germline gives CDR1 KGHDR, CDR2 SFDVKD. V lost 4 bases and J 0 bases, leaving 7 bases between the germline ends. The CDR3 runs to 14 residues. This chain's CDR3 is CATSEHSSTDTQYF. CDR3 coding DNA: TGTGCCACCAGTGAACACAGCAGCACAGATACGCAGTATTTT.

The chain is built from TRBV10-3 and TRBJ2-7, with 7 bases identical to TRBD1. Germline loops: CDR1 ENHRY, CDR2 SYGVKD. The CDR3 consists of 15 residues. J lost 2 bases, V lost 6 bases, and 10 bases had no gene match. CDR3 sequence reads: CAISTPGQIPYEQYF. The CDR3 DNA follows: TGTGCCATCAGCACTCCGGGACAGATCCCCTACGAGCAGTACTTC.

The V gene is TRBV23-1, the J gene TRBJ1-1; D might be TRBD1 (6 bases). TRBV23-1 has ORF status, its function being uncertain. The V and J ends lost 3 bases and 4 bases respectively, with 39 bases between them. The CDR3 contains 23 residues. The DNA of the CDR3 is TGCGCCAGCAGTCAGTCACCCCTCCGGGAGGGAGGGCCTTATAAGGGGGTCGGCACTGAAGCTTTCTTT. Residues: CASSQSPLREGGPYKGVGTEAFF.

This chain joins TRBV14 and TRBJ1-1; D is ambiguous. The germline V and J ends were trimmed by 2 bases and 0 bases, with 4 bases remaining between them. The germline gives CDR1 SGHDN, CDR2 FVKESK. The CDR3 runs 13 residues. The CDR3: CASSQFVNTEAFF. CDR3 nucleotide sequence: TGTGCCAGCAGCCAATTCGTGAACACTGAAGCTTTCTTT.